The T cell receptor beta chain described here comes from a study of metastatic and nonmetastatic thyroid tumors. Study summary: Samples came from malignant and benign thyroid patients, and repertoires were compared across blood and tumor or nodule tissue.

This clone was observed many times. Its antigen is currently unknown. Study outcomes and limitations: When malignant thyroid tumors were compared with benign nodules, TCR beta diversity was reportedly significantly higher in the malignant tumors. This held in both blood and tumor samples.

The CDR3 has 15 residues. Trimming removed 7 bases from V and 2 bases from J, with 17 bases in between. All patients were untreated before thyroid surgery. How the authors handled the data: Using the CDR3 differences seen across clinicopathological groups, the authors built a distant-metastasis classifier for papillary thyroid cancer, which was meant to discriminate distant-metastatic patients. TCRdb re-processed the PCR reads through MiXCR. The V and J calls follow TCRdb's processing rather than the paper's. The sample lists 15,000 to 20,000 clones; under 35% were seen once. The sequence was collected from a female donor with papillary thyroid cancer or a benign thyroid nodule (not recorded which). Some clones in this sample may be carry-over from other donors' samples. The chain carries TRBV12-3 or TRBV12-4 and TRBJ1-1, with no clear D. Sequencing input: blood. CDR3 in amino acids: CASTSRLDGNTEAFF. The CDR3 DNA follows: TGTGCCAGCACCTCGCGGTTGGACGGAAACACTGAAGCTTTCTTT.